These 27 T cell receptor beta chains came from one sample sequenced in a study of T cells after yellow fever vaccination. TCRdb reanalysed the 5' RACE reads using MiXCR and keeps one entry per CDR3 protein. The sample holds hundreds of thousands of distinct CDR3 sequences, 9% to 15% seen once. The sequencing here drew on PBMCs, taken on the day of the yellow fever booster vaccination. These receptors were obtained from a man aged 25 to 40 who received the YFV17D yellow fever vaccine.

In nucleotides, the CDR3 is TGCAGTGCTCCCCGGGAAAGCACAGATACGCAGTATTTT. This codes for CSAPRESTDTQYF. V usage is TRBV20-1 and J usage is TRBJ2-3; D may be TRBD2 (5 bases). Deletions cut 5 bases from V and 0 bases from J, with 9 bases between. The CDR3 covers 13 residues. Germline V CDR1 and CDR2: DFQATT, SNEGSKA (reference sequence).

J is TRBJ2-1 and V is TRBV19; TRBD2 aligns across 14 bases. Germline V gives CDR1 LNHDA, CDR2 SQIVND (reference sequence). The trim removed 5 bases at V and 6 bases at J, leaving 9 bases unmatched. The CDR3 covers 17 residues. DNA of the CDR3: TGTGCCAGTAGTCCAAGGACTAGCGGGAGGACCCCCAATGAGCAGTTCTTC. Translated: CASSPRTSGRTPNEQFF. Using reference TRBV19 and TRBJ2-1 for the parts outside the CDR3, the full variable domain is DGGITQSPKYLFRKEGQNVTLSCEQNLNHDAMYWYRQDPGQGLRLIYYSQIVNDFQKGDIAEGYSVSREKKESFPLTVTSAQKNPTAFYLCASSPRTSGRTPNEQFFGPGTRLTVL.

This rearrangement joins TRBV23-1 to TRBJ2-4; D is unresolved. TRBV23-1 is noted as an ORF with a role that remains uncertain. The CDR3 is made up of 10 amino acids. V lost 3 bases and J 8 bases, leaving 2 bases between the germline ends. CDR3 DNA sequence: TGCGCCAGCAGTCAGGACATTCAGTACTTC. This sequence encodes CASSQDIQYF.

This clonotype was found a few times. The chain recombines TRBV7-8 with TRBJ2-7; possible D gene TRBD1, 6 bases. Trimming took 4 bases from V and 6 from J, leaving 10 bases between them. CDR3 length: 12 residues. The V gene's germline CDR1 is SGHVS and CDR2 FQNEAQ. This CDR3 is CASSSLGAEQYF. CDR3 DNA: TGTGCCAGCAGCTCCTTGGGGGCCGAGCAGTACTTC.

The table lists this clonotype with many counts. The gene calls are TRBV12-3 or TRBV12-4 and TRBJ1-2; D not resolved. CDR3 size: 17 residues. The ends were cut back, 3 bases at V and 0 bases at J, with 17 bases in the middle. As DNA, the CDR3 is TGTGCCAGCAGTTTGTCGGGTCCGGCGGGCTCTAACTATGGCTACACCTTC. As protein: CASSLSGPAGSNYGYTF.

This chain uses TRBV20-1 with TRBJ2-7; no reliable D call. Germline loops: CDR1 DFQATT, CDR2 SNEGSKA (reference sequence). This CDR3 is built from 14 residues. Trimming shortened V by 7 bases and J by 5 bases, and 21 bases separated the two germline ends. DNA for the CDR3: TGCAGTGTTCCGGCTACAGTCTTTTGGCACGAGCAGTACTTC. This translates into CSVPATVFWHEQYF.

The chain carries TRBV7-2 and TRBJ2-7; possible D gene TRBD2, 5 bases. Germline V lookup: CDR1 SGHTA, CDR2 FQGNSA. V was cut by 3 bases and J by 7 bases, with 13 bases left in between. The CDR3 runs to 13 residues. The CDR3 spells CASSLGLSGEQYF. CDR3 in DNA: TGTGCCAGCAGCTTGGGTCTTTCGGGGGAGCAGTACTTC.

This clonotype was counted a few times. The chain links TRBV7-6 to TRBJ1-1; the D gene is possibly TRBD1 (5 bases). V was pared by 4 bases and J by 4 bases, with 16 bases between. This CDR3 contains 15 residues. The germline V gene has CDR1 SGHVS and CDR2 FNYEAQ. The CDR3 DNA reads as TGTGCCAGCAGCTCAACCCGCGCAGGGAGCACTGAAGCTTTCTTT. Residues: CASSSTRAGSTEAFF.

In this sample, this clonotype turned up a few times. The V and J genes are TRBV20-1 and TRBJ1-1, with D possibly being TRBD1 (5 bases). Trimming took 6 bases from V and 6 from J, leaving 20 bases between them. The germline CDR1 and CDR2 sequences are DFQATT and SNEGSKA (reference sequence). The CDR3 spans 14 residues. CDR3 sequence reads: CSAKKEFWGAEAFF. CDR3 nucleotides: TGCAGTGCCAAGAAAGAGTTTTGGGGCGCTGAAGCTTTCTTT.

This clonotype was found a few times. The chain joins TRBV6-2 or TRBV6-3 to TRBJ2-1; 9 nucleotides line up with TRBD2. Germline V CDR1 and CDR2: MNHEY, SVGEGT. There are 15 residues in the CDR3. V gave up 6 bases and J gave up 8 bases; unmatched junction bases: 11. The CDR3 region has the DNA TGTGCCAGCAGCAAAGGAGGGACTAGCAGATATGAGCAGTTCTTC. It translates to CASSKGGTSRYEQFF.

The V gene is TRBV12-3 or TRBV12-4, the J gene TRBJ2-1, with D perhaps matching TRBD2 (6 bases). The CDR3 runs 12 residues. V lost 6 bases and J lost 15, with 18 bases in between. This chain's CDR3 is CASSRGMAIGFF. The CDR3 DNA follows: TGTGCCAGCAGCCGGGGGATGGCGATTGGGTTCTTC.

The chain joins TRBV6-1 to TRBJ2-7, with D possibly being TRBD1 or TRBD2 (6 bases each). The CDR3 length is 13 residues. Germline CDR1 is MNHNS and CDR2 is SASEGT. V lost 6 bases and J lost 2, with 11 bases in between. The CDR3 DNA is TGTGCCAGCAGGGGGGGACATCCCTACGAGCAGTACTTC. Residues: CASRGGHPYEQYF.

This sequence joins TRBV20-1 and TRBJ2-2, with D possibly being TRBD1 (5 bases). The CDR3 is made up of 14 amino acids. Trimming removed 2 bases from V and 0 bases from J, with 7 bases in between. Germline V lookup: CDR1 DFQATT, CDR2 SNEGSKA (reference sequence). The CDR3 DNA reads as TGCAGTGCTAGAAGGACATCGAACACCGGGGAGCTGTTTTTT. Protein: CSARRTSNTGELFF.

This clonotype was picked up a small number of times. This chain links TRBV29-1 with TRBJ2-5; D may be TRBD1 (6 bases). This CDR3 has 16 amino acids. CDR1 and CDR2 (germline): SQVTM, ANQGSEA. V was cut by 1 base and J by 5 bases, with 20 bases left in between. CDR3 in amino acids: CSVEVGADRNPETQYF. CDR3 bases: TGCAGCGTTGAAGTTGGGGCTGACAGGAACCCGGAGACCCAGTACTTC.

The chain recombines TRBV5-1 with TRBJ1-2; D not certain. This CDR3 comprises 15 residues. V was trimmed by 4 bases and J by 0 bases, leaving 13 bases between them. In germline, CDR1 is SGHRS, CDR2 YFSETQ. CDR3 DNA sequence: TGCGCCAGCAGCCCGGGAGGGTCAGCTAACTATGGCTACACCTTC. Encoded protein: CASSPGGSANYGYTF.

The genes are TRBV7-2 and TRBJ2-7, with D perhaps assigned TRBD1 or TRBD2 (6 bases each). CDR3 length equals 13 residues. Trimming cost V 7 bases and J 4 bases, with 14 bases left between them. CDR1 is SGHTA and CDR2 is FQGNSA in the germline V gene. The CDR3 loop is CASTGGGRYEQYF. CDR3 nucleotide sequence: TGTGCCAGCACCGGAGGGGGGCGGTACGAGCAGTACTTC.

V and J are TRBV6-2 or TRBV6-3 and TRBJ2-1; TRBD2 aligns across 10 bases. With V trimmed by 1 base and J by 9 bases, 6 bases remained unmatched. Germline V gives CDR1 MNHEY, CDR2 SVGEGT. The CDR3 spans 15 residues. CDR3 in DNA: TGTGCCAGCAGTTACTTGGCTAGCGGGAGACGTGAGCAGTTCTTC. It codes for CASSYLASGRREQFF.

Only a few counts were recorded for this clonotype. The chain employs TRBV27 and TRBJ2-3; 8 bases agree with TRBD2. CDR1 and CDR2 from the germline V gene are MNHEY and SMNVEV (reference sequence). The CDR3 length is 18 residues. The J segment lost 4 bases and the V segment lost 6 bases, leaving 18 bases of the junction unmatched. The CDR3 protein is CASSRLTGGAGRADTQYF. CDR3 DNA: TGTGCCAGCAGCCGCCTTACGGGGGGGGCAGGCAGGGCAGATACGCAGTATTTT.

This clonotype was detected only a few times. The chain combines TRBV20-1 with TRBJ2-7; 10 nucleotides line up with TRBD1. This CDR3 is built from 16 residues. V lost 3 bases, J lost 5 bases, and 13 bases stayed unmatched. Germline V gene data show CDR1 as DFQATT and CDR2 as SNEGSKA (reference sequence). CDR3 DNA sequence: TGCAGTGCTAGCCGGATGACCGGGACAGGGGTTAACGAGCAGTACTTC. Translating it yields CSASRMTGTGVNEQYF.

This clonotype was seen many times. This rearrangement joins TRBV5-4 to TRBJ1-2; D is uncertain. Trimming stripped 2 bases from V and 6 bases from J, with 20 bases between. CDR1 SGHNT and CDR2 YYREEE come from the germline V gene (reference sequence). The length of the CDR3 is 16 residues. In DNA, the CDR3 is TGTGCCAGCAGCTTTAGGCAAGTTATCCTTGGAGATGGCTACACCTTC. This codes for CASSFRQVILGDGYTF.

The chain links TRBV11-1 to TRBJ2-2; 9 positions agree with TRBD2. The CDR3 consists of 19 residues. Germline loops: CDR1 SGHAT, CDR2 FQDESV (reference sequence). After removal of 4 bases from V and 3 bases from J, the junction contained 15 bases not matched to a gene. The CDR3 loop is CASSSSRGGKEDYTGELFF. CDR3 bases: TGTGCCAGCAGCTCTTCGCGGGGGGGTAAGGAGGACTACACCGGGGAGCTGTTTTTT.

V is TRBV4-3 and J is TRBJ2-5; TRBD2 might be the D (7 bases). The CDR3 totals 14 residues. Trimming shortened V by 3 bases and J by 3 bases, and 11 bases separated the two germline ends. Germline values: CDR1 LGHNA, CDR2 YSLEER. This CDR3 is CASSHLGGEETQYF. The CDR3 nucleotides are TGCGCCAGCAGCCATCTAGGGGGGGAAGAGACCCAGTACTTC.

V and J are TRBV20-1 and TRBJ1-5; 8 bases fit TRBD1. CDR1 DFQATT and CDR2 SNEGSKA come from the germline V gene (reference sequence). The CDR3 extends over 16 amino acids. V was pared by 7 bases and J by 9 bases, with 20 bases of the junction left unmatched. As DNA, the CDR3 is TGCAGTGTTTGGGGCCAGGGGGCGTATTGGGGTTGGCCCCAGCATTTT. Protein sequence: CSVWGQGAYWGWPQHF.

The chain links TRBV24-1 to TRBJ1-2, with a weak D call TRBD1 (5 bases). The CDR3 sequence is 15 residues long. Trimming took off 4 bases at V and 0 bases at J, with 11 bases between the two ends. The germline gives CDR1 KGHDR, CDR2 SFDVKD. The CDR3 DNA is TGTGCCACCAGTGACGGTGGACATACTAACTATGGCTACACCTTC. It encodes CATSDGGHTNYGYTF.

V is TRBV7-9 and J is TRBJ1-6, with 7 bases lining up with TRBD1. The CDR3 runs to 14 residues. The V gene's germline CDR1 is SEHNR and CDR2 FQNEAQ (reference sequence). The J segment lost 8 bases and the V segment lost 5 bases, leaving 6 bases of the junction unmatched. The CDR3 spells CASSDRDRYSPLHF. The CDR3 region has the DNA TGTGCCAGCAGCGACCGGGACAGATATTCACCCCTCCACTTT.

This clonotype was detected many times. V usage is TRBV5-1 and J usage is TRBJ1-2; D is unresolved. CDR3 length: 13 residues. Trimming cost V 5 bases and J 4 bases, with 12 bases left between them. The germline CDR1 and CDR2 sequences are SGHRS and YFSETQ. The DNA for the CDR3 is TGCGCCAGCAGGCTGAATGAGGGCTATGGCTACACCTTC. Amino acids: CASRLNEGYGYTF. Full variable domain (missing parts from reference TRBV5-1 and TRBJ1-2): KAGVTQTPRYLIKTRGQQVTLSCSPISGHRSVSWYQQTPGQGLQFLFEYFSETQRNKGNFPGRFSGRQFSNSRSEMNVSTLELGDSALYLCASRLNEGYGYTFGSGTRLTVV.

Only a few counts were recorded for this clonotype. This sequence joins TRBV24-1 and TRBJ2-2, with D maybe TRBD1 (5 bases). Trimming shortened V by 4 bases and J by 5 bases, and 13 bases separated the two germline ends. Germline V gene sequence: CDR1 KGHDR, CDR2 SFDVKD. The CDR3 totals 15 residues. The CDR3 DNA reads TGTGCCACCAGTGACAGCAGGGATATTACCGGGGAGCTGTTTTTT. Amino acid sequence: CATSDSRDITGELFF.